This record looks at one T cell receptor (beta chain) sequence and its context. This specimen comes from a study of blood T cell repertoires in COVID-19. Study-wide background: Sites across the United States, Italy and Spain contributed samples from acute and convalescent COVID-19. PBMCs, B-cell-depleted T cells, or T cells were the source of the cDNA or gDNA that made up the material.

J lost 4 bases, V lost 8 bases, and 6 bases had no gene match. This CDR3 is built from 15 residues. CDR1 is MDHEN, CDR2 SYDVKM, per germline. Original data processing: Reference gene primers were amplified, and this amplification served to estimate nucleated cell counts. Using immunoSEQ multiplex PCR, the repertoire was profiled, and TCRdb retains in-frame clones only, with some absent. That table supplies the V and J calls and clone size; D and trimming were determined from the DNA. The sample lists under 350,000 clones, roughly 85% occurring once. Material: peripheral blood. The origin of this receptor is a woman in her seventies with acute or convalescent COVID-19. V usage is TRBV28 and J usage is TRBJ2-1; 12 bases agree with TRBD2. The DNA for the CDR3 is TGTGCCAGCGCTAGCGGGGGGGCGAAGTACAATGAGCAGTTCTTC. Translating gives CASASGGAKYNEQFF.